The 5 T cell receptor beta chains listed next were all sequenced from one sample in a study of CD8 T cells in Susac syndrome. Random hexamers were used to reverse transcribe an amount of roughly 0.45 to 1 ug RNA. TCRdb re-called the immunoSEQ multiplex PCR reads through MiXCR, storing one row per CDR3 protein. Of around 280,000 distinct CDR3 sequences in the sample, roughly 84% were seen once. The specimen was CD8+ T cells from PBMCs. The source is a human donor with multiple sclerosis.

The rearrangement links TRBV5-1 to TRBJ2-4, with D hard to call. Trimming shortened V by 4 bases and J by 1 base, and 15 bases separated the two germline ends. Germline-derived CDR1 and CDR2 are SGHRS and YFSETQ. CDR3 length equals 16 residues. CDR3 DNA sequence: TGCGCCAGCAGCAGAGTACACCAGGAGGCCAAAAACATTCAGTACTTC. Amino acid sequence: CASSRVHQEAKNIQYF.

The genes are TRBV6-2 or TRBV6-3 and TRBJ2-1, with D possibly matching TRBD1 (5 bases). Germline CDR1 and CDR2: MNHEY and SVGEGT. V was cut by 6 bases and J by 6 bases, with 18 bases left in between. The CDR3 spans 15 residues. This CDR3 reads CASRTPRGGLNEQFF. The CDR3 coding sequence is TGTGCCAGCAGAACCCCAAGGGGTGGTCTCAATGAGCAGTTCTTC.

The V and J genes are TRBV6-5 and TRBJ2-4; D is undetermined. V lost 4 bases, J lost 3 bases, and 13 bases lay in between. The length of the CDR3 is 15 residues. Germline V CDR1 and CDR2: MNHEY, SVGAGI. The chain's CDR3 is CASSSTKRYKNIQYF. CDR3 DNA: TGTGCCAGCAGTTCCACAAAGAGATACAAAAACATTCAGTACTTC.

The V call is TRBV7-9, the J call TRBJ2-1; D call uncertain. This CDR3 spans 12 amino acids. V lost 2 bases and J lost 10, with 9 bases in between. CDR1 is SEHNR and CDR2 is FQNEAQ in the germline V gene (reference sequence). CDR3 residues: CASSLSLPEQFF. CDR3 bases: TGTGCCAGCAGCTTAAGTCTCCCCGAGCAGTTCTTC.

The chain links TRBV20-1 to TRBJ1-5; D is ambiguous. V lost 1 base and J 0 bases, leaving 10 bases between the germline ends. The CDR3 totals 15 residues. Germline-derived CDR1 and CDR2 are DFQATT and SNEGSKA (reference sequence). The CDR3 is CSARAPHGSNQPQHF. In DNA, the CDR3 is TGCAGTGCTAGAGCGCCCCATGGTAGCAATCAGCCCCAGCATTTT.